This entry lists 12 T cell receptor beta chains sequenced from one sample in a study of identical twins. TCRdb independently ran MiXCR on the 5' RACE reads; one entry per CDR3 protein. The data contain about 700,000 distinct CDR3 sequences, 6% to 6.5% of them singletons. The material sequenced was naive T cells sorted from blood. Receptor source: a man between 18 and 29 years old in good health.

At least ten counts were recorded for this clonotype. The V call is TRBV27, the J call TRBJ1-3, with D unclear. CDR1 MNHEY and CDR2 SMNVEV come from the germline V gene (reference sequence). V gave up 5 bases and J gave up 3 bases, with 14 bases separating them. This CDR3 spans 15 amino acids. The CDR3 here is CASSPSGFDGNTIYF. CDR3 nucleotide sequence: TGTGCCAGCAGTCCCAGCGGGTTCGATGGAAACACCATATATTTT.

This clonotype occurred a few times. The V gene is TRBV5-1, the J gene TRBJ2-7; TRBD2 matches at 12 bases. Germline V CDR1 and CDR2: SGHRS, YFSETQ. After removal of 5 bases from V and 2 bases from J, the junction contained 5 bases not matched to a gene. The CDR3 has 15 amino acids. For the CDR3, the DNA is TGCGCCAGCAGTTCCGGACTAGCGGGGACCTACGAGCAGTACGTC. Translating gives CASSSGLAGTYEQYV.

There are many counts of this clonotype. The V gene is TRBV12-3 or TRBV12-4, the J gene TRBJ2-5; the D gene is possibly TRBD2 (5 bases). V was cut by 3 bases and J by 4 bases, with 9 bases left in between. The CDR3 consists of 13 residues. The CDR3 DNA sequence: TGTGCCAGCAGTTTTGATGGAGGAGAGACCCAGTACTTC. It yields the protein CASSFDGGETQYF.

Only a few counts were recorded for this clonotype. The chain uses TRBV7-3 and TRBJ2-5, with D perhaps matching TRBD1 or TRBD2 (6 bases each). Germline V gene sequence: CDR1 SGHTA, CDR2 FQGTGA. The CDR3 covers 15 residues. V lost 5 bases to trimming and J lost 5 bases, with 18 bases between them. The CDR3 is CASSPRGLPRETQYF. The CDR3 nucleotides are TGTGCCAGCAGCCCACGGGGGCTCCCGAGGGAGACCCAGTACTTC. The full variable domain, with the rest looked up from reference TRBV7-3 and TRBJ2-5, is GAGVSQTPSNKVTEKGKYVELRCDPISGHTALYWYRQSLGQGPEFLIYFQGTGAADDSGLPNDRFFAVRPEGSVSTLKIQRTERGDSAVYLCASSPRGLPRETQYFGPGTRLLVL.

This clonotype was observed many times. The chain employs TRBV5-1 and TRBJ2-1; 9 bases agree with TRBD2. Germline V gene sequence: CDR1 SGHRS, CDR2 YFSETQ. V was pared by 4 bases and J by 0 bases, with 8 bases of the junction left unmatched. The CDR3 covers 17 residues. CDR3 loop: CASSPRLAAYSYNEQFF. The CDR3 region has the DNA TGCGCCAGCAGCCCCCGACTAGCGGCTTACTCCTACAATGAGCAGTTCTTC.

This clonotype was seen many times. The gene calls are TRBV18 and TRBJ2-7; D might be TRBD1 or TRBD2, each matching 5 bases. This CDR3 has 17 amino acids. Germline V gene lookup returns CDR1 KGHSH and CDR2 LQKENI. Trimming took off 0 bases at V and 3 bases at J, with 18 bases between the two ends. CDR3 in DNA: TGTGCCAGCTCACCACCTCTCCGGGACGGCCCTGGCTACGAGCAGTACTTC. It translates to CASSPPLRDGPGYEQYF. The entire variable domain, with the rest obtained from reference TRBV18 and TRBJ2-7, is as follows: NAGVMQNPRHLVRRRGQEARLRCSPMKGHSHVYWYRQLPEEGLKFMVYLQKENIIDESGMPKERFSAEFPKEGPSILRIQQVVRGDSAAYFCASSPPLRDGPGYEQYFGPGTRLTVT.

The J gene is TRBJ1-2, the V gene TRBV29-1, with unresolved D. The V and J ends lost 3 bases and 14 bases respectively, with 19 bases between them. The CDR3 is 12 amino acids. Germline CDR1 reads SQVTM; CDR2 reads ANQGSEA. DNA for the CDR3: TGCAGCGTTGAGGATTGGGGAGGGCCAGAGACCTTC. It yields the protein CSVEDWGGPETF.

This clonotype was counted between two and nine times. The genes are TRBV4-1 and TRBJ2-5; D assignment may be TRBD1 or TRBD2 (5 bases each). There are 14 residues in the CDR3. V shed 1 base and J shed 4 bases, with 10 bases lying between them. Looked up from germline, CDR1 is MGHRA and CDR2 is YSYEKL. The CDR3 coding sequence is TGCGCCAGCAGCCAAGTAGCAGGGAGAGAGACCCAGTACTTC. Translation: CASSQVAGRETQYF.

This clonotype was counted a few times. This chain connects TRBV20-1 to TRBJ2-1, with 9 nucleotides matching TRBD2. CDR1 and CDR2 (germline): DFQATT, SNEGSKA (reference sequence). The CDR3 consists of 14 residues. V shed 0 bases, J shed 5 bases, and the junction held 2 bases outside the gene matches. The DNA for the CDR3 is TGCAGTGCTAGAGATCTAGCGGGGAACAATGAGCAGTTCTTC. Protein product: CSARDLAGNNEQFF.

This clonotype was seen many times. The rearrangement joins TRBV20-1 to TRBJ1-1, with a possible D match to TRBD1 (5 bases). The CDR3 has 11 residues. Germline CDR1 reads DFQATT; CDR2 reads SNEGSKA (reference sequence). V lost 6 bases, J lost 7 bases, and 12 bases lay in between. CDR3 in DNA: TGCAGTGCCAGACAGAACCATGAAGCTTTCTTT. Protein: CSARQNHEAFF.

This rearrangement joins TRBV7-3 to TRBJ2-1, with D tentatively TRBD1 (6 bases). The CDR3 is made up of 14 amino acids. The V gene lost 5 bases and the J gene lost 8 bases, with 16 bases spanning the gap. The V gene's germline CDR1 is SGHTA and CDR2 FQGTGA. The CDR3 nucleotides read TGTGCCAGCAGCCCAGGGGCTCCTATCGATGAGCAGTTCTTC. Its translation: CASSPGAPIDEQFF. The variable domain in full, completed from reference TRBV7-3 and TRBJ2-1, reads GAGVSQTPSNKVTEKGKYVELRCDPISGHTALYWYRQSLGQGPEFLIYFQGTGAADDSGLPNDRFFAVRPEGSVSTLKIQRTERGDSAVYLCASSPGAPIDEQFFGPGTRLTVL.

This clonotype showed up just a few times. The CDR3 loop is CASSPRRTANYGYTF. The DNA of the CDR3 is TGTGCCAGCAGCCCCCGCAGGACAGCTAACTATGGCTACACCTTC. The V gene is TRBV28, the J gene TRBJ1-2, with D possibly TRBD1 on 6 matching bases. Germline V gives CDR1 MDHEN, CDR2 SYDVKM. The V and J ends lost 6 bases and 0 bases respectively, with 14 bases between them. The CDR3 contains 15 residues.